This T cell receptor beta chain was documented in a study of PD-1 blockade in classical Hodgkin lymphoma. Study-level results: Differences between repertoires have undefined causes, possibly disease activity or prior therapy.

The CDR3 sequence is 16 residues long. Deletions cut 2 bases from V and 6 bases from J, with 16 bases between. Per the germline V gene, CDR1 is LNHDA and CDR2 is SQIVND (reference sequence). A word on this clone: The antigen remains unidentified.

Clones were sequenced by immunoSEQ multiplex PCR, and TCRdb holds only the in-frame ones, with some missing. The sample includes 30,000 to 35,000 clones, about 93% of them seen just once. Every patient relapsed after autologous stem cell transplantation, and brentuximab vedotin exposure varied. Magnetic depletion of unwanted cells isolated CD4+ T cells from thawed PBMCs. The chain carries TRBV19 and TRBJ2-2; D uncertain. This specimen consisted of CD4+ T cells from blood, obtained at baseline. This receptor was obtained from a human donor with classical Hodgkin lymphoma. The CDR3 DNA reads as TGTGCCAGTAGTATATTACGCCTAGTGGCTGCCGGGGAGCTGTTTTTT. As protein: CASSILRLVAAGELFF.